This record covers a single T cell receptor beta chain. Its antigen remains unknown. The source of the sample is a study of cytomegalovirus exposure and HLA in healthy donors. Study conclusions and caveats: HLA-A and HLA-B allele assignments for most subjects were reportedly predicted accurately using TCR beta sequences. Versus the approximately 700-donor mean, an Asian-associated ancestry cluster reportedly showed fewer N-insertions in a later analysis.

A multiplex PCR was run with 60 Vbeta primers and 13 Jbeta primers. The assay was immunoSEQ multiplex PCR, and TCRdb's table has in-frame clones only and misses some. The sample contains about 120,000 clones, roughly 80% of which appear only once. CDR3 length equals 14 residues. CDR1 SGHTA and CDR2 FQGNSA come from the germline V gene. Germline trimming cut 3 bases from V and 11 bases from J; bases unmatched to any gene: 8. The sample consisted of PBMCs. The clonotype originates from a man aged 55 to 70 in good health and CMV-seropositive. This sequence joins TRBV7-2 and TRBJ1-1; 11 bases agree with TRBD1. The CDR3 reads CASSFGRTGGFAFF. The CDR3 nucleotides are TGTGCCAGCAGCTTTGGTAGGACAGGGGGCTTTGCTTTCTTT.